This TCR beta chain was identified during a study of identical twins. TCRdb analysed the 5' RACE reads with MiXCR anew, one entry per CDR3 protein. The table lists under 500,000 distinct CDR3 sequences, 13% to 15% of them singletons. The CDR3 has 15 residues. Trimming removed 4 bases from V and 2 bases from J, with 13 bases in between. Per germline, CDR1 SGHTA and CDR2 FQGNSA. This same sample was also part of a study on yellow fever vaccine responses in identical twins.

The sequence was obtained from a woman aged 18-29 years in good health. V is TRBV7-2 and J is TRBJ2-3, with D perhaps TRBD1 or TRBD2 (6 bases each). Material for sequencing was CD4+ T cells sorted from blood. CDR3 bases: TGTGCCAGCAGCTCTTCCGGGGGCCCCACAGATACGCAGTATTTT. It codes for CASSSSGGPTDTQYF.